The 7 T cell receptor beta chains reported below all come from one sample, sequenced in a study of vaccination and CD4 T cells after COVID-19. These TCRs' antigens remain unknown. Cultured CD4+ T-cell DNA underwent Oncomine TCR Beta short-read sequencing. TCRdb ran MiXCR on the PCR reads and lists one entry per CDR3 protein. The data show 16,000 or so distinct CDR3 sequences, 45% to 55% seen once. Indicated treatment: approximately 9-day PBMC culture with coronavirus spike peptide pools or control peptides (ViraFEST assay). Source: CD4+ T cells from blood, cultured in vitro, taken before SARS-CoV-2 vaccination. Receptors were obtained from a human donor who had recovered from COVID-19.

This clonotype turned up a few times. The CDR3 DNA is TGCAGTGCCCTTGAGGGGCTGGATAATTCACCCCTCCACTTT. This encodes CSALEGLDNSPLHF. The V call is TRBV20-1, the J call TRBJ1-6; a possible D gene is TRBD1 (5 bases). The germline V gene encodes CDR1 DFQATT and CDR2 SNEGSKA (reference sequence). The CDR3 runs 14 residues. The V end lost 6 bases, the J end lost 5 bases, and 14 bases lay between the germline ends.

This clonotype was observed a single time. One junction end does not reproduce the germline sequence, and a read error may be involved. The chain uses TRBV2 and TRBJ2-5, with 10 bases matching TRBD2. The CDR3 loop spans 15 amino acids. Germline V CDR1 and CDR2: SNHLY, FYNNEI. The CDR3 coding sequence is TGTGCCAGCAGGCGGACTAGCGGCGCGAAGGAGACCCGGTACTTC. Residues: CASRRTSGAKETRYF.

CDR3 amino acids: CASSLASGTEAFF. The CDR3 DNA is TGTGCCAGCAGCTTAGCGTCCGGCACTGAAGCTTTCTTT. The chain couples TRBV7-2 to TRBJ1-1; D call uncertain. The germline CDR1 and CDR2 sequences are SGHTA and FQGNSA. V was cut by 0 bases and J by 4 bases, with 6 bases left in between. The CDR3 is made up of 13 amino acids.

V gene TRBV2 combines with J gene TRBJ1-1; 7 bases are shared with TRBD1. From germline, CDR1 is SNHLY and CDR2 FYNNEI. The CDR3 sequence is 12 residues long. The V and J ends lost 5 bases and 6 bases, in that order; junction bases with no gene match: 3. CDR3 sequence reads: CASSRQGPEAFF. For the CDR3, the DNA is TGTGCCAGCAGTAGACAGGGCCCTGAAGCTTTCTTT. The full variable domain, with the rest looked up from reference TRBV2 and TRBJ1-1, is EPEVTQTPSHQVTQMGQEVILRCVPISNHLYFYWYRQILGQKVEFLVSFYNNEISEKSEIFDDQFSVERPDGSNFTLKIRSTKLEDSAMYFCASSRQGPEAFFGQGTRLTVV.

The chain uses TRBV6-4 and TRBJ1-2; D gene unclear. This CDR3 region has 12 residues. Trimming left V 8 bases short and J 1 base short, with 8 bases between. Germline V gene lookup returns CDR1 MRHNA and CDR2 SNTAGT. CDR3 sequence: CASQLYNYGYTF. CDR3 DNA sequence: TGTGCCAGCCAGCTCTATAACTATGGCTACACCTTC.

This clonotype has more than one count but fewer than ten. J is TRBJ1-2 and V is TRBV7-2, with D unresolved. Germline V gene data show CDR1 as SGHTA and CDR2 as FQGNSA. The CDR3 loop spans 17 amino acids. The germline V and J ends were trimmed by 0 bases and 1 base, with 15 bases remaining between them. The CDR3 DNA sequence: TGTGCCAGCAGCTTAGCGGGCCGGCACCCGGGTAACTATGGCTACACCTTC. Translated, it gives CASSLAGRHPGNYGYTF. Full variable domain (outside the CDR3, taken from reference TRBV7-2 and TRBJ1-2): GAGVSQSPSNKVTEKGKDVELRCDPISGHTALYWYRQSLGQGLEFLIYFQGNSAPDKSGLPSDRFSAERTGGSVSTLTIQRTQQEDSAVYLCASSLAGRHPGNYGYTFGSGTRLTVV.

This clonotype was counted between two and nine times. This CDR3 reads CASSYLQGGNYEQYF. CDR3 DNA sequence: TGTGCCAGCAGTTACTTACAGGGGGGAAACTACGAGCAGTACTTC. The rearrangement uses TRBV6-5 and TRBJ2-7; 8 bases map to TRBD1. In germline, CDR1 is MNHEY, CDR2 SVGAGI. This CDR3 has 15 amino acids. Trimming cost V 1 base and J 3 bases; bases outside gene matches: 5.